This T cell receptor (beta chain) was recovered during a study of vaccination and CD4 T cells after COVID-19 (dated by TCRdb to between 2020 and 2023). Background on the whole study: Convalescent patients had a positive SARS-CoV-2 result on nasal swab PCR, and of these patients, fewer than ten had mild disease and one had severe disease. The convalescent cohort included six males and four females, with two Hispanic individuals, seven Caucasians, two Asians and one multiracial person. Participants got two doses of the Pfizer-BioNTech BNT162b2 vaccine (n=8) or two doses of the Moderna mRNA-1273 vaccine (n=2). Post-COVID blood samples from convalescent patients were collected a median of around 100 days after diagnosis, with a range of about 35 to 161 days. Post-vaccine blood samples were collected a median of about 66 days after the second vaccine dose, ranging from roughly 13 to 250 days. In under twelve COVID-19 convalescent patients and a few infection-naive healthy vaccine recipients, researchers compared the spike-specific CD4+ TCR repertoire from before mRNA vaccination with the repertoire from after. Study-level results and caveats: In convalescent patients, a median about 90% of post-vaccine SARS-CoV-2-reactive clones were detected only after vaccination, and vaccine-specific priming was suggested by this finding. The study included relatively few convalescent patients and did not analyze early timepoints after natural infection. Of the vaccine-specific clones found in convalescent patients, nearly all (304 of 307) were mono-reactive for SARS-CoV-2 spike instead of being cross-reactive with common cold coronaviruses. An increase in the median number of SARS-CoV-2-reactive clonotypes from 20 to 25 after infection to some 40 after vaccination was observed, but the change was not found to be significant.

The library was built by means of PCR. TCRdb lists the instrument as Illumina iSeq 100. As for the original processing: Non-productive sequences were removed, and CDR3s that did not start with C, did not end with F or W, or were shorter than 7 amino acids were discarded. Similarity between CDR3 sequences was evaluated in R version 3.6.1 using Levenshtein distances (stringdist) and unrooted phylogenetic trees (ape). TCRdb passed the public sequencing reads through fastp at Q25 and MiXCR, retaining productive beta sequences. Each entry merges the rows of one CDR3 protein and shows their most common DNA and genes. The V and J calls come from TCRdb's annotation, not from the publication. Across this sample there are about 18,000 distinct CDR3 sequences, with approximately 60% seen only once. The ten largest clones add up to 0.95% to 1.2% of the sample. Regarding this clonotype: Its antigen is unknown. Base quality data are lacking; no much larger clone is found one base away.

V loses 2 bases, J loses 5 bases, and the germline ends lie 12 bases apart. Including cysteine and phenylalanine, the CDR3 has 14 amino acids. Of all the DNA, just the CDR3 is kept, 42 bases in frame from base 1. CDR1 and CDR2, looked up from the germline V gene, are SGHDN and FVKESK. The convalescent patients' positive SARS-CoV-2 PCR tests were from March to December 2020, which was before the Alpha, Beta and Delta variants emerged in the United States. Ficoll-Paque Plus gradient centrifugation was used to isolate PBMCs from whole blood, and the isolated PBMCs were then either used fresh or cryopreserved at -140C.

The chain couples TRBV14 to TRBJ1-2; no D gene can be assigned with confidence. The sample here was CD4+ T cells from blood, taken after SARS-CoV-2 vaccination. The sequence came from a human donor who had recovered from COVID-19. The CDR3 reads as follows: CASSQRAALYGYTF. The bases read TGTGCCAGCAGCCAACGGGCAGCCCTTTATGGCTACACCTTC.